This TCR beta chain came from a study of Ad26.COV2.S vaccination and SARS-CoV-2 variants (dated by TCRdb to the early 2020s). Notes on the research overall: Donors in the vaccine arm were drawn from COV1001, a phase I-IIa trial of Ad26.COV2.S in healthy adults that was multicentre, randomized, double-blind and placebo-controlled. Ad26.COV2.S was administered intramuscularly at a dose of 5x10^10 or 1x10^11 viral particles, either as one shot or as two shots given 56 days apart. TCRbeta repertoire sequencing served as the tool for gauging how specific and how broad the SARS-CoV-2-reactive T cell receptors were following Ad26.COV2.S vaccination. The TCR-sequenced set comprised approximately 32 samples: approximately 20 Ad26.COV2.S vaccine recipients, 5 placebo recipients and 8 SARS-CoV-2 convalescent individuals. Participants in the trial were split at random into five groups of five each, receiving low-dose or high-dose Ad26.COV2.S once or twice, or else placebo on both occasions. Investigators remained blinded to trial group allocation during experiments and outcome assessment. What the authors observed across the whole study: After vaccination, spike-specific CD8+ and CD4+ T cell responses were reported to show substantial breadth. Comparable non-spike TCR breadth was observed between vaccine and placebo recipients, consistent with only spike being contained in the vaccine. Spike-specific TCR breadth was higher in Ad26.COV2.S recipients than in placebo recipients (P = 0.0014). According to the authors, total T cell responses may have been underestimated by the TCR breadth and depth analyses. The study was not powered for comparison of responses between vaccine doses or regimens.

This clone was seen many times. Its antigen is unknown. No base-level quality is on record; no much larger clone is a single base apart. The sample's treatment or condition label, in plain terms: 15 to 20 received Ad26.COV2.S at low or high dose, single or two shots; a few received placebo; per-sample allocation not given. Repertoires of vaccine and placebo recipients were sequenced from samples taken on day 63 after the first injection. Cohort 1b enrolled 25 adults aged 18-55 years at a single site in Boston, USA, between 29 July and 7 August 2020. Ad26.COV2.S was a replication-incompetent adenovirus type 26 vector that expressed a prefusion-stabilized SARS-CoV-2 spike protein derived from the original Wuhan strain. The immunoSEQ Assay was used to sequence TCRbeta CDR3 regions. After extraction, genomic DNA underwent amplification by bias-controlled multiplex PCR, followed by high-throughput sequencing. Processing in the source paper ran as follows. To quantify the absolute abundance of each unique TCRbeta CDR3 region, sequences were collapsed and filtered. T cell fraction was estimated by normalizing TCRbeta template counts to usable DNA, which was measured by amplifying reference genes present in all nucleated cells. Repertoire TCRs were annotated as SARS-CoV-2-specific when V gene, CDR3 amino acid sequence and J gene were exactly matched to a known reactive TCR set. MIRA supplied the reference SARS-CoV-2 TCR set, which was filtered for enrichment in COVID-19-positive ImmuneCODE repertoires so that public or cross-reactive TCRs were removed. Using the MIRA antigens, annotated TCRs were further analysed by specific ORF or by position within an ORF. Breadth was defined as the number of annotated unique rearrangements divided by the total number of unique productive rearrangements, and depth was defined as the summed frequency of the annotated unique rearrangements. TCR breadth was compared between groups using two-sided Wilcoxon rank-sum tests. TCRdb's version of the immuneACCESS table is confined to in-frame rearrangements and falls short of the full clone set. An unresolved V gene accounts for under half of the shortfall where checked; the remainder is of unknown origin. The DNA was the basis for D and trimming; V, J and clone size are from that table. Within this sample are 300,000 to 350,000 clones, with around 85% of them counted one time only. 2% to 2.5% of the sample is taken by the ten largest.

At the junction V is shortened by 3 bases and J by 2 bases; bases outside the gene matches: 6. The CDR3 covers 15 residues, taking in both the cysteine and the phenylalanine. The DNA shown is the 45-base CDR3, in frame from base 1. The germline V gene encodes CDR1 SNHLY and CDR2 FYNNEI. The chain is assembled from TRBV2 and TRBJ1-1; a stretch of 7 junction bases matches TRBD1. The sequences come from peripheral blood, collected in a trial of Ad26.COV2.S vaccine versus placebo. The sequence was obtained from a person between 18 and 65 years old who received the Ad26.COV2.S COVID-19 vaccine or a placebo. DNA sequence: TGTGCCAGCAGTGACAGGGGGACATTTAACACTGAAGCTTTCTTT. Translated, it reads CASSDRGTFNTEAFF.